Presented here are 26 T cell receptor beta chains from one specimen sequenced in a study of T cell changes during pregnancy in multiple sclerosis. The data were produced by immunoSEQ multiplex PCR, yet TCRdb's version contains in-frame clones alone and is incomplete. Here the sample spans around 56,000 clones, 80% to 95% being singletons. The sample in question was peripheral blood, obtained in the third trimester of pregnancy. All receptors come from a female donor in good health, enrolled as a control in a pregnancy study.

This chain joins TRBV5-6 and TRBJ1-5, with D uncertain. The CDR3 loop spans 13 amino acids. In germline, CDR1 is SGHDT, CDR2 YYEEEE. Trimming removed 0 bases at V and 6 bases at J, with 7 bases between. This CDR3 is CASSLAGSQPQHF. DNA for the CDR3: TGTGCCAGCAGCTTGGCCGGGAGTCAGCCCCAGCATTTT.

The V and J genes are TRBV7-9 and TRBJ1-4, with 8 bases aligning to TRBD1. After removal of 2 bases from V and 5 bases from J, the junction contained 1 base not matched to a gene. CDR1 and CDR2 (germline): SEHNR, FQNEAQ (reference sequence). CDR3 length: 14 residues. CDR3 sequence: CASSLTGGNEKLFF. The CDR3 DNA is TGTGCCAGCAGCTTAACAGGGGGAAATGAAAAACTGTTTTTT.

As concerns this clone: A read error may account for a junction end that differs from germline. CDR3 sequence: CATSRGTGVNEKLFF. CDR3 bases: TGTGCCACCAGTCGTGGGACAGGGGTAAACGAAAAACTGTTTTTT. The V gene is TRBV6-5, the J gene TRBJ1-4, with TRBD1 matching 10 bases. This CDR3 spans 15 amino acids. Germline V gene data show CDR1 as MNHEY and CDR2 as SVGAGI.

J is TRBJ2-7 and V is TRBV28; no definite D call. The CDR3 is 14 amino acids. Germline CDR1 and CDR2: MDHEN and SYDVKM. The V and J ends lost 2 bases and 3 bases respectively, with 11 bases between them. The CDR3 nucleotides are TGTGCCAGCAGTTTACCTCTGGGCTTCTACGAGCAGTACTTC. This sequence encodes CASSLPLGFYEQYF.

The J gene is TRBJ1-3, the V gene TRBV19; a weak D match, TRBD1 (6 bases). The germline CDR1 and CDR2 sequences are LNHDA and SQIVND (reference sequence). The CDR3 is 14 residues long. Trimming took 3 bases from V and 4 from J, leaving 10 bases between them. The DNA of the CDR3 is TGTGCCAGTAGTATCGGACAGACCGGAAACACCATATATTTT. Translated: CASSIGQTGNTIYF.

This sequence joins TRBV19 and TRBJ1-5, with D perhaps matching TRBD1 (5 bases). CDR1 and CDR2 from the germline V gene are LNHDA and SQIVND (reference sequence). The ends were cut back, 7 bases at V and 3 bases at J, with 16 bases in the middle. The CDR3 spans 15 residues. CDR3 sequence reads: CASTPGGIDNQPQHF. The CDR3 DNA reads TGTGCCAGTACCCCCGGGGGGATCGACAATCAGCCCCAGCATTTT. The variable domain in full, completed from reference TRBV19 and TRBJ1-5, reads DGGITQSPKYLFRKEGQNVTLSCEQNLNHDAMYWYRQDPGQGLRLIYYSQIVNDFQKGDIAEGYSVSREKKESFPLTVTSAQKNPTAFYLCASTPGGIDNQPQHFGDGTRLSIL.

V is TRBV23-1 and J is TRBJ1-4; D gene ambiguous. TRBV23-1 is sorted into the ORF group, with uncertain function. The ends were cut back, 3 bases at V and 0 bases at J, with 11 bases in the middle. The CDR3 has 16 amino acids. Written as DNA, the CDR3 is TGCGCCAGCAGTCAGCAGGTTTTTGCAACTAATGAAAAACTGTTTTTT. Translation gives CASSQQVFATNEKLFF.

This chain links TRBV7-2 with TRBJ2-7, with no clear D. The CDR3 length is 10 residues. Germline V gene sequence: CDR1 SGHTA, CDR2 FQGNSA. The ends were cut back, 8 bases at V and 2 bases at J, with 4 bases in the middle. The CDR3 DNA reads TGTGCCAGCGGAGCCTACGAGCAGTACTTC. Translation gives CASGAYEQYF.

This chain connects TRBV7-9 to TRBJ2-2; maybe TRBD1 (6 bases). There are 15 residues in the CDR3. Trimming cost V 4 bases and J 3 bases, with 12 bases left between them. The germline V gene has CDR1 SEHNR and CDR2 FQNEAQ (reference sequence). The CDR3 protein is CASSSRDTYTGELFF. CDR3 nucleotides: TGTGCCAGCAGCTCTCGGGACACCTACACCGGGGAGCTGTTTTTT. The entire variable domain, with the rest obtained from reference TRBV7-9 and TRBJ2-2, is as follows: DTGVSQNPRHKITKRGQNVTFRCDPISEHNRLYWYRQTLGQGPEFLTYFQNEAQLEKSRLLSDRFSAERPKGSFSTLEIQRTEQGDSAMYLCASSSRDTYTGELFFGEGSRLTVL.

The chain has TRBV10-3 and TRBJ1-4; 7 nucleotides line up with TRBD1. Germline V gene lookup returns CDR1 ENHRY and CDR2 SYGVKD. V lost 6 bases, J lost 3 bases, and 7 bases stayed unmatched. This CDR3 comprises 15 residues. CDR3 DNA: TGTGCCATCAGAGGGACAGAGCTACCTAATGAAAAACTGTTTTTT. Its translation: CAIRGTELPNEKLFF.

This chain joins TRBV6-1 and TRBJ2-7; 11 bases line up with TRBD1. The germline V gene has CDR1 MNHNS and CDR2 SASEGT. There are 15 residues in the CDR3. Unmatched junction bases numbered 5, after V lost 1 base and J lost 6 bases. Written as DNA, the CDR3 is TGTGCCAGCAGTGAAGATGGGACAGGGGGGACCGAGCAGTACTTC. Translating gives CASSEDGTGGTEQYF.

V usage is TRBV2 and J usage is TRBJ2-7; 9 nucleotides match TRBD1. Germline CDR1 and CDR2: SNHLY and FYNNEI. V shed 8 bases and J 4 bases; nucleotides not matched to a gene: 9. This CDR3 comprises 14 residues. DNA for the CDR3: TGTGCCAGCGGACTCCGGGACAGGGTATACGAGCAGTACTTC. Residues: CASGLRDRVYEQYF.

This chain joins TRBV5-1 and TRBJ2-5, with TRBD2 identical over 11 bases. V lost 4 bases, J lost 2 bases, and 7 bases stayed unmatched. The CDR3 loop spans 16 amino acids. Germline V gene data show CDR1 as SGHRS and CDR2 as YFSETQ. DNA for the CDR3: TGCGCCAGCAGCGCAATACTAGCGGGGGAACAAGAGACCCAGTACTTC. It translates to CASSAILAGEQETQYF. Complete variable domain (other parts from reference TRBV5-1 and TRBJ2-5): KAGVTQTPRYLIKTRGQQVTLSCSPISGHRSVSWYQQTPGQGLQFLFEYFSETQRNKGNFPGRFSGRQFSNSRSEMNVSTLELGDSALYLCASSAILAGEQETQYFGPGTRLLVL.

This clone was recorded once. The chain employs TRBV7-2 and TRBJ1-5; no firm D call. Germline V gene sequence: CDR1 SGHTA, CDR2 FQGNSA. The CDR3 is 15 amino acids. The V end was cut by 2 bases, the J end by 3 bases, with 11 bases between. CDR3 sequence reads: CASSLIPGNNQPQHF. The CDR3 nucleotides read TGTGCCAGCAGCTTAATTCCAGGAAACAATCAGCCCCAGCATTTT. Full variable domain (missing parts from reference TRBV7-2 and TRBJ1-5): GAGVSQSPSNKVTEKGKDVELRCDPISGHTALYWYRQSLGQGLEFLIYFQGNSAPDKSGLPSDRFSAERTGGSVSTLTIQRTQQEDSAVYLCASSLIPGNNQPQHFGDGTRLSIL.

The rearrangement uses TRBV9 and TRBJ2-5; a possible D gene is TRBD2 (5 bases). Between the trimmed V and J ends, which lost 0 bases and 5 bases, there was a span of 17 bases. The CDR3 runs to 16 residues. The germline gives CDR1 SGDLS, CDR2 YYNGEE. The CDR3, as DNA: TGTGCCAGCAGCGTAGGTTTTGTAGACTACGTGGAGACCCAGTACTTC. Its translation is CASSVGFVDYVETQYF.

The chain joins TRBV5-1 to TRBJ1-2; D is ambiguous. The V end was cut by 4 bases, the J end by 6 bases, with 13 bases between. The CDR3 has 13 amino acids. Germline CDR1 is SGHRS and CDR2 is YFSETQ. CDR3 in DNA: TGCGCCAGCAGCCTATTGTATGGGCATGGCTACACCTTC. Protein product: CASSLLYGHGYTF.

The chain carries TRBV11-3 and TRBJ2-6; the D gene is possibly TRBD1 (5 bases). This CDR3 contains 15 residues. Germline assignment: CDR1 SGHNT and CDR2 YENEEA. V lost 3 bases to trimming and J lost 2 bases, with 8 bases between them. As DNA, the CDR3 is TGTGCCAGCAGCTTCGACAGAGCTGGGGCCAACGTCCTGACTTTC. This codes for CASSFDRAGANVLTF.

The rearrangement links TRBV5-6 to TRBJ2-7; 7 positions match TRBD2. J was trimmed by 2 bases and V by 3 bases; bases with no gene match: 5. Per germline, CDR1 SGHDT and CDR2 YYEEEE. This CDR3 is 14 amino acids long. The chain's CDR3 is CASSSGTTTYEQYF. The CDR3 DNA reads TGTGCCAGCAGCTCCGGGACTACTACCTACGAGCAGTACTTC.

The chain carries TRBV30 and TRBJ1-1, with 7 positions matching TRBD1. CDR1 and CDR2 from the germline V gene are GTSNPN and SVGIG (reference sequence). Trimming cost V 3 bases and J 7 bases; bases outside gene matches: 11. This CDR3 spans 14 amino acids. The CDR3 sequence: CAWRNSGGRGEAFF. The CDR3 DNA reads TGTGCCTGGAGGAATTCAGGGGGAAGAGGTGAAGCTTTCTTT.

The chain is built from TRBV27 and TRBJ2-1, with TRBD2 as a possible D gene (6 bases). From germline, CDR1 is MNHEY and CDR2 SMNVEV (reference sequence). The CDR3 consists of 16 residues. V was pared by 0 bases and J by 5 bases, with 14 bases between. CDR3 residues: CASSLSGGAHNNEQFF. The CDR3 bases are TGTGCCAGCAGTTTATCCGGAGGGGCTCATAACAATGAGCAGTTCTTC.

This chain joins TRBV21-1 and TRBJ2-7; no check of the table's D call, TRBD1, against the DNA was made. TRBV21-1 is annotated as a pseudogene. The CDR3 length is 17 residues. The CDR3 DNA reads TGTGCCAGCAGCAAAGCTAGGGACAGGGTGTGCGAGTACGAGCAGTACTTC. Protein sequence: CASSKARDRVCEYEQYF.

V usage is TRBV10-3 and J usage is TRBJ2-1, with TRBD2 matching 12 bases. The junction had 4 bases not matched to a gene; V was cut back by 2 bases and J by 8 bases. Germline CDR1 reads ENHRY; CDR2 reads SYGVKD. The CDR3 has 15 residues. DNA for the CDR3: TGTGCCATCAGTGAGACTAGCGGGAGGCGATATGAGCAGTTCTTC. Translation gives CAISETSGRRYEQFF.

The rearrangement uses TRBV13 and TRBJ2-5; TRBD1 matches at 9 bases. This CDR3 region has 15 residues. Trimming cost V 2 bases and J 1 base; bases outside gene matches: 2. In germline, CDR1 is PRHDT, CDR2 FYEKMQ (reference sequence). Here the CDR3 DNA reads TGTGCCAGCAGCTTAAACAGGGGGCCCCAAGAGACCCAGTACTTC. This sequence encodes CASSLNRGPQETQYF. The complete variable domain, with remaining parts taken from reference TRBV13 and TRBJ2-5, reads AAGVIQSPRHLIKEKRETATLKCYPIPRHDTVYWYQQGPGQDPQFLISFYEKMQSDKGSIPDRFSAQQFSDYHSELNMSSLELGDSALYFCASSLNRGPQETQYFGPGTRLLVL.

The chain links TRBV7-2 to TRBJ2-1; 8 bases are shared with TRBD2. This CDR3 contains 16 residues. Germline V gives CDR1 SGHTA, CDR2 FQGNSA. The J segment lost 2 bases and the V segment lost 5 bases, leaving 8 bases of the junction unmatched. The CDR3 here is CASSPPGGATYNEQFF. CDR3 nucleotide sequence: TGTGCCAGCAGCCCTCCCGGGGGGGCGACCTACAATGAGCAGTTCTTC.

This clone was counted a single time. The chain employs TRBV9 and TRBJ2-3; no reliable D call. CDR1 SGDLS and CDR2 YYNGEE come from the germline V gene. Trimming pared 2 bases from V and 0 bases from J, leaving 13 bases between. The CDR3 is 16 residues long. CDR3 loop: CASSVSQASSTDTQYF. In DNA, the CDR3 is TGTGCCAGCAGCGTTTCCCAGGCGTCTAGCACAGATACGCAGTATTTT. Supplemented by reference TRBV9 and TRBJ2-3, the full variable domain reads DSGVTQTPKHLITATGQRVTLRCSPRSGDLSVYWYQQSLDQGLQFLIQYYNGEERAKGNILERFSAQQFPDLHSELNLSSLELGDSALYFCASSVSQASSTDTQYFGPGTRLTVL.

This clone was recorded once. The J gene is TRBJ2-3, the V gene TRBV14; 9 positions agree with TRBD2. The trim removed 0 bases at V and 4 bases at J, leaving 5 bases unmatched. The CDR3 is made up of 16 amino acids. Germline V gives CDR1 SGHDN, CDR2 FVKESK. CDR3 nucleotide sequence: TGTGCCAGCAGCCAAGACCTAGCGGGGTACCCAGATACGCAGTATTTT. This encodes CASSQDLAGYPDTQYF.